This entry is about one TCR beta chain. Other DNA variants within this sample encode the same CDR3. This sample was taken from a study of shared clonotypes between healthy human individuals. This CDR3 is built from 13 residues. V gave up 3 bases and J gave up 1 base, with 5 bases separating them. Germline CDR1 reads KGHSH; CDR2 reads LQKENI. Original data processing: With immunoSEQ giving junction-only sequences and no quality scores, filtering differed. TCRdb keeps only in-frame clones here, not all; method: immunoSEQ multiplex PCR. The V and J calls and the clone size are those of that table, but D and trimming were determined from the DNA. The table records under 550,000 clones, 90% to 96% of them present only once.

The sample was naive CD4+ T cells sorted from blood. The subset was: CD45RA+ positively selected. The chain combines TRBV18 with TRBJ2-3; a possible D gene is TRBD2 (5 bases). The receptor was isolated from a woman aged 30 to 39 in good health. The CDR3: CASSPRGTDTQYF. The CDR3 nucleotides are TGTGCCAGCTCACCGCGGGGCACAGATACGCAGTATTTT.